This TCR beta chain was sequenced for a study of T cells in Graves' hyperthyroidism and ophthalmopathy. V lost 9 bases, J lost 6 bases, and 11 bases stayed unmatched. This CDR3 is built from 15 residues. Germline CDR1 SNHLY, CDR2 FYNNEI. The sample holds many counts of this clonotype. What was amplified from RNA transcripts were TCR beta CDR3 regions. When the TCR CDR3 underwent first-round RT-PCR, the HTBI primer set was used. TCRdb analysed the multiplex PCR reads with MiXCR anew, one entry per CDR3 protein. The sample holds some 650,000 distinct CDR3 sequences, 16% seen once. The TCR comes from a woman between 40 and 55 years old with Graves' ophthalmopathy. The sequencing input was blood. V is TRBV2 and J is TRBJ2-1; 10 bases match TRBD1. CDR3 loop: CARQTGTGVLNEQFF. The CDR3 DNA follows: TGTGCCAGGCAAACCGGGACAGGGGTCCTCAATGAGCAGTTCTTC.